These 8 T cell receptor beta chains were sequenced from one sample in a study of blood T cell repertoires in COVID-19. Generated by immunoSEQ multiplex PCR, the TCRdb table keeps only in-frame clones and is missing some. The sample has 70,000 or so clones, 60% to 75% seen once; the top ten hold about 40%. The sequenced sample consisted of peripheral blood. These TCRs come from a woman aged 70-85 years with acute or convalescent COVID-19.

A few counts support this clone. The gene calls are TRBV29-1 and TRBJ1-4; 7 positions agree with TRBD1. This CDR3 is 12 amino acids long. The germline gives CDR1 SQVTM, CDR2 ANQGSEA. The V and J ends lost 7 bases and 7 bases, in that order; junction bases with no gene match: 6. The CDR3 region has the DNA TGCAGCGCTGACAGGGAGGGTGAAAAACTGTTTTTT. It translates to CSADREGEKLFF.

This chain joins TRBV5-4 and TRBJ1-2; tentatively, D is TRBD1 (6 bases). Trimming pared 1 base from V and 7 bases from J, leaving 14 bases between. The CDR3 contains 14 residues. CDR1 and CDR2 from the germline V gene are SGHNT and YYREEE (reference sequence). CDR3 nucleotide sequence: TGTGCCAGCAGCTTGTTAACGGGGGGCGGTGGCTACACCTTC. Amino acid sequence: CASSLLTGGGGYTF.

This clone turned up a few times. The chain carries TRBV6-6 and TRBJ1-2, with D perhaps TRBD1 (5 bases). The CDR3 consists of 14 residues. CDR1 is MNHNY and CDR2 is SVGAGI in the germline V gene (reference sequence). V gave up 6 bases and J gave up 2 bases, with 13 bases separating them. The CDR3 protein is CASRILGLNYGYTF. Written as DNA, the CDR3 is TGTGCCAGCAGGATACTGGGACTCAACTATGGCTACACCTTC.

The rearrangement joins TRBV5-1 to TRBJ2-1, with 12 bases lining up with TRBD2. Germline V CDR1 and CDR2: SGHRS, YFSETQ. The CDR3 is 13 amino acids. Trimming at V came to 7 bases and at J to 9 bases, leaving 5 bases not matched to a gene. The CDR3 loop reads CASLELAGGEQFF. CDR3 nucleotide sequence: TGCGCCAGCCTCGAACTAGCGGGGGGTGAGCAGTTCTTC.

CDR3 in amino acids: CASSLVIGGETGELFF. As DNA, the CDR3 is TGCGCCAGCAGCTTGGTGATAGGGGGTGAGACCGGGGAGCTGTTTTTT. The genes are TRBV5-1 and TRBJ2-2, with a weak D call TRBD1 (6 bases). Germline CDR1 reads SGHRS; CDR2 reads YFSETQ. The V end was cut by 0 bases, the J end by 5 bases, with 14 bases between. The CDR3 runs to 16 residues.

This clone appeared a few times. The chain joins TRBV20-1 to TRBJ1-1; TRBD1 matches 8 bases. Trimming took 3 bases from V and 2 from J; bases not matched to a gene: 8. Germline V gene sequence: CDR1 DFQATT, CDR2 SNEGSKA (reference sequence). This CDR3 spans 15 amino acids. CDR3 amino acids: CSASSSGGSNTEAFF. DNA for the CDR3: TGCAGTGCTAGTTCGTCAGGGGGCAGCAACACTGAAGCTTTCTTT.

This CDR3 is CASSRRTGKNEQYF. The CDR3 DNA sequence: TGTGCCAGCAGCCGAAGGACAGGGAAGAACGAGCAGTACTTC. The V and J genes are TRBV27 and TRBJ2-7, with 8 bases identical to TRBD1. The V gene's germline CDR1 is MNHEY and CDR2 SMNVEV (reference sequence). The CDR3 sequence is 14 residues long. Germline trimming cut 6 bases from V and 5 bases from J; bases unmatched to any gene: 9.

V usage is TRBV10-3 and J usage is TRBJ2-3, with TRBD1 as a possible D gene (6 bases). This CDR3 is built from 14 residues. Trimming removed 2 bases from V and 5 bases from J, with 11 bases in between. Germline CDR1 reads ENHRY; CDR2 reads SYGVKD. CDR3 nucleotide sequence: TGTGCCATCAGTGAGACCAGGGGTTTAGATACGCAGTATTTT. This sequence encodes CAISETRGLDTQYF.